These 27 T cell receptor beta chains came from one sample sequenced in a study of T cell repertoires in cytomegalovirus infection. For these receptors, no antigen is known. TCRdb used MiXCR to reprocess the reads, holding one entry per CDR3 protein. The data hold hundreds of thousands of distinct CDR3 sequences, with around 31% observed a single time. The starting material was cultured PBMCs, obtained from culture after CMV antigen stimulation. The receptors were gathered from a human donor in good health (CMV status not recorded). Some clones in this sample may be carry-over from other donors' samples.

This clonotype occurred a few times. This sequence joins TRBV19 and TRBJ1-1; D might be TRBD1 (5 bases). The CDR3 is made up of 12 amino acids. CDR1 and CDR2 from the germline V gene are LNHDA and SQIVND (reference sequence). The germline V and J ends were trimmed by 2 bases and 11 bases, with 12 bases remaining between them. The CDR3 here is CASSIRQGAAFF. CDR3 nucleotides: TGTGCCAGTAGTATAAGGCAGGGCGCGGCTTTCTTT. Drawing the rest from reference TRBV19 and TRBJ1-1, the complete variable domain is DGGITQSPKYLFRKEGQNVTLSCEQNLNHDAMYWYRQDPGQGLRLIYYSQIVNDFQKGDIAEGYSVSREKKESFPLTVTSAQKNPTAFYLCASSIRQGAAFFGQGTRLTVV.

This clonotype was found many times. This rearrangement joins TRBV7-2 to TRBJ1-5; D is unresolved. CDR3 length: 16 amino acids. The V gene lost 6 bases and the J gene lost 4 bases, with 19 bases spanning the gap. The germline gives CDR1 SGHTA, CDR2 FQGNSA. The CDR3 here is CASSPQPPGTNQPQHF. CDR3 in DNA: TGTGCCAGCAGTCCACAACCCCCGGGCACAAATCAGCCCCAGCATTTT.

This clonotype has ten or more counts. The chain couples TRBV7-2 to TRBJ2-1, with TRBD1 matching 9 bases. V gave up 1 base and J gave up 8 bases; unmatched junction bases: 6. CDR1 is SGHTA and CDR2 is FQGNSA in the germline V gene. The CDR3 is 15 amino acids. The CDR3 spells CASSLVDGTGYEQFF. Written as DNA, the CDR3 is TGTGCCAGCAGCTTAGTTGACGGGACAGGGTATGAGCAGTTCTTC. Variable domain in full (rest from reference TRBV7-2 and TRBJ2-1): GAGVSQSPSNKVTEKGKDVELRCDPISGHTALYWYRQSLGQGLEFLIYFQGNSAPDKSGLPSDRFSAERTGGSVSTLTIQRTQQEDSAVYLCASSLVDGTGYEQFFGPGTRLTVL.

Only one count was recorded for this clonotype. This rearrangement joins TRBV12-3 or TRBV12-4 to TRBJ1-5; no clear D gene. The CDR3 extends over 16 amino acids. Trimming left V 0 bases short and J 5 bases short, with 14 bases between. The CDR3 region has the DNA TGTGCCAGCAGTTTAGCGGCCGCGGCAGCCGATCAGCCCCAGCATTTT. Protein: CASSLAAAAADQPQHF.

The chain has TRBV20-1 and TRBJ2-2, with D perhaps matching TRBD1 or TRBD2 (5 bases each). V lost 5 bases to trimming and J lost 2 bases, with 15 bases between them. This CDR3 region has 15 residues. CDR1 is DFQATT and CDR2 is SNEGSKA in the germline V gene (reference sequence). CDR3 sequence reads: CSAGRGRRNTGELFF. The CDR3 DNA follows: TGCAGTGCTGGCCGGGGCCGGAGAAACACCGGGGAGCTGTTTTTT.

CDR3: CASTGGVQETQYF. The CDR3 coding sequence is TGTGCCAGCACAGGGGGCGTGCAAGAGACCCAGTACTTC. The chain employs TRBV2 and TRBJ2-5; the match to TRBD1 covers 8 bases. The ends lost 7 bases at V and 2 bases at J; junction bases unmatched: 3. The CDR3 is 13 amino acids. Germline CDR1 and CDR2: SNHLY and FYNNEI.

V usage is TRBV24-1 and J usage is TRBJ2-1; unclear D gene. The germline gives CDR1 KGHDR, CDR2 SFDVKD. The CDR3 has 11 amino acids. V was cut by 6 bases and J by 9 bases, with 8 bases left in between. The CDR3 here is CATSWVGEQFF. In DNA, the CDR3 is TGTGCCACCAGTTGGGTAGGTGAGCAGTTCTTC.

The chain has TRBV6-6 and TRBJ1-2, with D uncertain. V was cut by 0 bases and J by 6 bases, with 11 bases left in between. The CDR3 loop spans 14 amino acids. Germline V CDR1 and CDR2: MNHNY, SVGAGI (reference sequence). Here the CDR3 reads CASSYSGGGNGYTF. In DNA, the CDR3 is TGTGCCAGCAGTTACTCGGGTGGCGGGAATGGCTACACCTTC.

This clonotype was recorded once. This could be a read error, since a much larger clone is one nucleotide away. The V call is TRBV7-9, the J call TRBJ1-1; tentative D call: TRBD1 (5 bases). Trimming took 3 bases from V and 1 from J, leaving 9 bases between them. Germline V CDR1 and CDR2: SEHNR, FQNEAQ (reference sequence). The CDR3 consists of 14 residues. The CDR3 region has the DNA TGTGCCAGCAGCTTCGGCAGGGCGAACACTGAAGCTTTCTTT. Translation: CASSFGRANTEAFF. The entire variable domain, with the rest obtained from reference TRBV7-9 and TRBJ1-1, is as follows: DTGVSQNPRHKITKRGQNVTFRCDPISEHNRLYWYRQTLGQGPEFLTYFQNEAQLEKSRLLSDRFSAERPKGSFSTLEIQRTEQGDSAMYLCASSFGRANTEAFFGQGTRLTVV.

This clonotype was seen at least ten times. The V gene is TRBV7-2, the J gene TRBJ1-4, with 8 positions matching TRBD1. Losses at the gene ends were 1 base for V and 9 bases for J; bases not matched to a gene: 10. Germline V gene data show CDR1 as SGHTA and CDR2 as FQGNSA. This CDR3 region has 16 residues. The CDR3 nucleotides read TGTGCCAGCAGCTTAGATTACCGGACAGGGCGGAAAAAACTGTTTTTT. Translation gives CASSLDYRTGRKKLFF.

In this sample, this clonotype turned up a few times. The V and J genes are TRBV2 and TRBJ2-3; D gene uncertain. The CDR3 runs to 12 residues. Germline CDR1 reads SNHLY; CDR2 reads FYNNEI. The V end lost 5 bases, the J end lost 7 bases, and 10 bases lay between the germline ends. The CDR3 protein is CASSFTAYTQYF. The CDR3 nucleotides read TGTGCCAGCAGTTTTACTGCTTATACGCAGTATTTT.

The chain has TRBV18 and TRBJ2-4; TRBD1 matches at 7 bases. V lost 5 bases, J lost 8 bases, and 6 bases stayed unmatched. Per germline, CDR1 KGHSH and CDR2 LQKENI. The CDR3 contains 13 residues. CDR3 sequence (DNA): TGTGCCAGCTCAGGACAGGACCTTGACATTCAGTACTTC. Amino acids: CASSGQDLDIQYF.

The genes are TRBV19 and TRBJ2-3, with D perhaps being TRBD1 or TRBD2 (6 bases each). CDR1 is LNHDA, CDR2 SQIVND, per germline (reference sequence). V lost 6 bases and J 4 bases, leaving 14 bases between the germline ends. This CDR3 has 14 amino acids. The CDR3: CASRATGGADTQYF. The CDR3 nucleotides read TGTGCCAGTAGAGCTACCGGGGGCGCAGATACGCAGTATTTT.

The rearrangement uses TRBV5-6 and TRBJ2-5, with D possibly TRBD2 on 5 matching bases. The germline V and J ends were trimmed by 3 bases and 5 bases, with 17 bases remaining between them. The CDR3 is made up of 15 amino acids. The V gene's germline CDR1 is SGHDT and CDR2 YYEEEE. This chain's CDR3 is CASSSNPTSAETQYF. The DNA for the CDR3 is TGTGCCAGCAGCTCGAATCCTACTAGTGCCGAGACCCAGTACTTC. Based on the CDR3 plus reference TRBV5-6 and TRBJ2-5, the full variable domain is DAGVTQSPTHLIKTRGQQVTLRCSPKSGHDTVSWYQQALGQGPQFIFQYYEEEERQRGNFPDRFSGHQFPNYSSELNVNALLLGDSALYLCASSSNPTSAETQYFGPGTRLLVL.

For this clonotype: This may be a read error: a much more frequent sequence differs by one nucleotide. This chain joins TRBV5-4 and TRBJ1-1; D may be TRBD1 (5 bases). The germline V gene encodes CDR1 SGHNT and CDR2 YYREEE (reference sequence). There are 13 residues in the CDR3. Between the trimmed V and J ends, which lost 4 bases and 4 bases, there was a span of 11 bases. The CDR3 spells CASSPGGFTEAFF. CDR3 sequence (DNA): TGTGCCAGCAGCCCTGGGGGGTTCACTGAAGCTTTCTTT.

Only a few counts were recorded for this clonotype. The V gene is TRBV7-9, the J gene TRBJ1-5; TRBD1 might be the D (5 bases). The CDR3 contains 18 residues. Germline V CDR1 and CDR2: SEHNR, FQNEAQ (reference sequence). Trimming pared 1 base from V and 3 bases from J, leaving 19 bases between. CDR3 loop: CASSLVIMGGRDNQPQHF. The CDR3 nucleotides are TGTGCCAGCAGCTTAGTAATAATGGGGGGACGGGACAATCAGCCCCAGCATTTT.

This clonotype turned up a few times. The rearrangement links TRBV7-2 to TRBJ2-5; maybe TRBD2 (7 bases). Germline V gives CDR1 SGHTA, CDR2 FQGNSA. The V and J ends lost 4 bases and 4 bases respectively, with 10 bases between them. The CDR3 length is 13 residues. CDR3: CASSWGGAETQYF. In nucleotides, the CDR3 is TGTGCCAGCAGCTGGGGGGGCGCAGAGACCCAGTACTTC.

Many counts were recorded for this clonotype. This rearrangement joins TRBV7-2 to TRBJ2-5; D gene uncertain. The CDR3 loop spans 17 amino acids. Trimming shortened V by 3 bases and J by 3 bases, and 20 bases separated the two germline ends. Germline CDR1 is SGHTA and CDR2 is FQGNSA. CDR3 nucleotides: TGTGCCAGCAGCTTCAATTCGGGCCATCAAAGAGAAGAGACCCAGTACTTC. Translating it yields CASSFNSGHQREETQYF.

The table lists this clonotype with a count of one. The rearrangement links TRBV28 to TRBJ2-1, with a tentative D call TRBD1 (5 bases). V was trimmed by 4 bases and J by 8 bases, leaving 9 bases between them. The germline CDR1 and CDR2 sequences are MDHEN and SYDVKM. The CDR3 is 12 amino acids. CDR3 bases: TGTGCCAGCAGTTCCCCAGGGCATGAGCAGTTCTTC. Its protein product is CASSSPGHEQFF.

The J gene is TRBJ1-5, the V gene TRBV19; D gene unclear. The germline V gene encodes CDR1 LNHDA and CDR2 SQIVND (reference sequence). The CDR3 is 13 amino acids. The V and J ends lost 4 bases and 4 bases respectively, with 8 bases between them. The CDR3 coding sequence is TGTGCCAGTAGTACCACAAGGAATCAGCCCCAGCATTTT. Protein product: CASSTTRNQPQHF.

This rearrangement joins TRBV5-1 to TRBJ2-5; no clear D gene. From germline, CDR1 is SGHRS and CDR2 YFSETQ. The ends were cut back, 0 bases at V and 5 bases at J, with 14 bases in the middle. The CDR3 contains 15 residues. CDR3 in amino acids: CASSLEVVIGETQYF. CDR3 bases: TGCGCCAGCAGCTTGGAGGTGGTTATTGGGGAGACCCAGTACTTC.

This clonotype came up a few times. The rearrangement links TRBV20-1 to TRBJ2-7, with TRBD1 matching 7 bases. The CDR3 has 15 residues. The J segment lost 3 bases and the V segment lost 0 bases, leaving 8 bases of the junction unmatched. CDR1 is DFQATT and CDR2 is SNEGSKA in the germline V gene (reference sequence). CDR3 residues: CSARDQGVLGYEQYF. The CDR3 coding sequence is TGCAGTGCTAGAGATCAGGGGGTCTTAGGCTACGAGCAGTACTTC.

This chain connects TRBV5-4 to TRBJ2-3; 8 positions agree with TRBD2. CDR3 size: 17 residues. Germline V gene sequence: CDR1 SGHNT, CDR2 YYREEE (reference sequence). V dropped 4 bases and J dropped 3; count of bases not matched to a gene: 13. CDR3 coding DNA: TGTGCCAGCAGCACGGTGAGGCCGGGAGGGGCTACAGATACGCAGTATTTT. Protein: CASSTVRPGGATDTQYF.

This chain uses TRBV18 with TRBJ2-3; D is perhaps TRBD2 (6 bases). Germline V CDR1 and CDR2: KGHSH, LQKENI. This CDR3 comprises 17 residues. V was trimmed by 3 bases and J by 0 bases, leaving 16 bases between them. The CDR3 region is CASSPTGEAGSTDTQYF. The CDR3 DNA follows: TGTGCCAGCTCACCGACGGGGGAGGCGGGGAGCACAGATACGCAGTATTTT.

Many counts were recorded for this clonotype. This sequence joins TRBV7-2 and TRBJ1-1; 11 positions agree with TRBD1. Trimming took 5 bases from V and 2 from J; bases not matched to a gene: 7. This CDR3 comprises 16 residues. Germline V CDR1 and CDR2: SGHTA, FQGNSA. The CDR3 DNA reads TGTGCCAGCAGCGCCCCGGGACAGGGGGAAAACACTGAAGCTTTCTTT. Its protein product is CASSAPGQGENTEAFF.

The CDR3 loop is CSARSTLVNTEAFF. DNA of the CDR3: TGCAGTGCTAGATCGACCTTGGTGAACACTGAAGCTTTCTTT. This chain links TRBV20-1 with TRBJ1-1; no definite D call. V lost 2 bases, J lost 0 bases, and 10 bases lay in between. Germline V gene sequence: CDR1 DFQATT, CDR2 SNEGSKA (reference sequence). The CDR3 runs 14 residues.

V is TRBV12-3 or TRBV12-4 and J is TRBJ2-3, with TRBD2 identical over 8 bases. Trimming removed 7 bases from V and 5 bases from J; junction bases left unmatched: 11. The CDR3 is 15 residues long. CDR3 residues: CASTPSGSMRDTQYF. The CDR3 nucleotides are TGTGCCAGCACCCCTAGCGGGTCGATGAGAGATACGCAGTATTTT.